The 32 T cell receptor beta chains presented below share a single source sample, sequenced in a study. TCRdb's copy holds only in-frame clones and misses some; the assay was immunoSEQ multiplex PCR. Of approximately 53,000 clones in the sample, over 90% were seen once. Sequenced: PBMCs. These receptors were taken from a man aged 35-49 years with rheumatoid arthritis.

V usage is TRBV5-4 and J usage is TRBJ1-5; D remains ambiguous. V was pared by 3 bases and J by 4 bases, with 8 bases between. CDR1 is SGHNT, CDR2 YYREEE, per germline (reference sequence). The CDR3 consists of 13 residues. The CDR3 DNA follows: TGTGCCAGCAGCTCGACTCCGAATCAGCCCCAGCATTTT. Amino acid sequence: CASSSTPNQPQHF.

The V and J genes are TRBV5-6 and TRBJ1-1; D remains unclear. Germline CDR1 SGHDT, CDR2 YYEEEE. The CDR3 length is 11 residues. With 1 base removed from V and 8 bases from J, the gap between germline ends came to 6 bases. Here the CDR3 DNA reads TGTGCCAGCAGCTTGAACGGGGAAGCTTTCTTT. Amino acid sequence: CASSLNGEAFF.

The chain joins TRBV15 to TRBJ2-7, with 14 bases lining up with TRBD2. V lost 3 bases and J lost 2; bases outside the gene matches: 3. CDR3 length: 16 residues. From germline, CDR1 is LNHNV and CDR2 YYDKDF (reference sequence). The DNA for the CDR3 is TGTGCCACCAGCAGGGGACTAGCGGGGGTTACCTACGAGCAGTACTTC. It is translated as CATSRGLAGVTYEQYF. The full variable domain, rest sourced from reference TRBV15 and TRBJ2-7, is DAMVIQNPRYQVTQFGKPVTLSCSQTLNHNVMYWYQQKSSQAPKLLFHYYDKDFNNEADTPDNFQSRRPNTSFCFLDIRSPGLGDTAMYLCATSRGLAGVTYEQYFGPGTRLTVT.

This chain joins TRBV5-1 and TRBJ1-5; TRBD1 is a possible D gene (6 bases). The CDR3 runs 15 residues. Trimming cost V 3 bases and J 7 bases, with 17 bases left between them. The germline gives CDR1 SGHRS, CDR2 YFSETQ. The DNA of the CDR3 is TGCGCCAGCAGCTCCCTCGGGGGCGCAGGACAGCCCCAGCATTTT. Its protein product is CASSSLGGAGQPQHF. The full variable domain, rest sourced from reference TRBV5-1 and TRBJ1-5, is KAGVTQTPRYLIKTRGQQVTLSCSPISGHRSVSWYQQTPGQGLQFLFEYFSETQRNKGNFPGRFSGRQFSNSRSEMNVSTLELGDSALYLCASSSLGGAGQPQHFGDGTRLSIL.

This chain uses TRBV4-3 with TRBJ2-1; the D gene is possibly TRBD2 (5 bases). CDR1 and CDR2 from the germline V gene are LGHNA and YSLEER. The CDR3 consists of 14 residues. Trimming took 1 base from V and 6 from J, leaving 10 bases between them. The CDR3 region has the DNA TGCGCCAGCAGCCAAGCCCCGCGGGCCAATGAGCAGTTCTTC. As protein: CASSQAPRANEQFF.

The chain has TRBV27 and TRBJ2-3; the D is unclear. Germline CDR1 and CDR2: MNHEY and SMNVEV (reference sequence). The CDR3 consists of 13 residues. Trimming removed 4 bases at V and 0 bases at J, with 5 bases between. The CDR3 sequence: CASSSPSTDTQYF. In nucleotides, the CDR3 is TGTGCCAGCAGTTCGCCCAGCACAGATACGCAGTATTTT.

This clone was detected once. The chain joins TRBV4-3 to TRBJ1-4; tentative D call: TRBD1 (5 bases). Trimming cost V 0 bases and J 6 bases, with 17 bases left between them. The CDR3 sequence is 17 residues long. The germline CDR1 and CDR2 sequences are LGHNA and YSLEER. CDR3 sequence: CASSQDRGTGGDEKLFF. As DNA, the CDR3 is TGCGCCAGCAGCCAAGATCGGGGCACAGGTGGGGATGAAAAACTGTTTTTT.

The CDR3 DNA follows: TGTGCCAGCAGCACCTCCGTCCGGGACACAGGAAACACCATATATTTT. It codes for CASSTSVRDTGNTIYF. The V gene is TRBV9, the J gene TRBJ1-3; perhaps TRBD1 as D (6 bases). The germline V gene has CDR1 SGDLS and CDR2 YYNGEE. This CDR3 spans 16 amino acids. The germline V and J ends were trimmed by 4 bases and 4 bases, with 18 bases remaining between them.

The CDR3 protein is CASSFTDGNNEQFF. In DNA form, the CDR3 reads TGTGCCAGCAGCTTCACGGACGGAAACAATGAGCAGTTCTTC. This chain joins TRBV11-2 and TRBJ2-1; D not certain. The CDR3 consists of 14 residues. The germline V gene has CDR1 SGHAT and CDR2 FQNNGV. V was shortened by 3 bases and J by 5 bases, with 11 bases between the two germline ends.

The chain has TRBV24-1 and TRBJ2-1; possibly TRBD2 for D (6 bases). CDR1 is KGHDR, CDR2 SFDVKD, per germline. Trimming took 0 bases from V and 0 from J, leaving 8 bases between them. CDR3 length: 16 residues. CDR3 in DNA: TGTGCCACCAGTGATTTGGGCGGGGTCTCCTACAATGAGCAGTTCTTC. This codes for CATSDLGGVSYNEQFF.

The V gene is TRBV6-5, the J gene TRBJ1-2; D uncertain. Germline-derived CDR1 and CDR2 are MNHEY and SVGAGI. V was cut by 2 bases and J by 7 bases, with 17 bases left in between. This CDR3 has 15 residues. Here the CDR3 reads CASSYGVAVLGGYTF. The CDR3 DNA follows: TGTGCCAGCAGTTACGGGGTGGCAGTTTTAGGTGGCTACACCTTC.

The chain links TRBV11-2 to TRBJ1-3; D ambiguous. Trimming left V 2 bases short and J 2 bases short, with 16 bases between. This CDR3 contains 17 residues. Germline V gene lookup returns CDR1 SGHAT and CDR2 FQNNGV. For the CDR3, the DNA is TGTGCCAGCAGCTTATACGGGGAGCGCTCCGCTGGAAACACCATATATTTT. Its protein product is CASSLYGERSAGNTIYF.

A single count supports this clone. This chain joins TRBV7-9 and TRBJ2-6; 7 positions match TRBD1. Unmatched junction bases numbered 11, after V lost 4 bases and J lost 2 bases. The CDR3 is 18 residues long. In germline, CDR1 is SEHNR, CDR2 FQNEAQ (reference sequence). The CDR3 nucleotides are TGTGCCAGCAGCTCAGGAGACAGGGCCACGACTGGGGCCAACGTCCTGACTTTC. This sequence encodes CASSSGDRATTGANVLTF.

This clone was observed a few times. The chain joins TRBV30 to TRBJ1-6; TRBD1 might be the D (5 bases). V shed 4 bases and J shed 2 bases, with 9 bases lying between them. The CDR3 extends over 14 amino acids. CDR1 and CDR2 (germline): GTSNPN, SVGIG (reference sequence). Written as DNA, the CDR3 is TGTGCCTGGACGTGGGGGACCTATAATTCACCCCTCCACTTT. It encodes CAWTWGTYNSPLHF.

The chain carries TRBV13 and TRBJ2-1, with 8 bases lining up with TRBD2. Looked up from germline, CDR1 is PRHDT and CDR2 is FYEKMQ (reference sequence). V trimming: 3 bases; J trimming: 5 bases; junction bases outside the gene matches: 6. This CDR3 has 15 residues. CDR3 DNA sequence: TGTGCCAGCAGCTTTGGACTAGCCGGTAACAATGAGCAGTTCTTC. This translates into CASSFGLAGNNEQFF.

CDR3 sequence reads: CASSQLAGGTDTQYF. CDR3 nucleotides: TGTGCCAGCAGCCAGTTAGCGGGGGGGACGGATACGCAGTATTTT. The rearrangement uses TRBV3-1 (or the pseudogene TRBV3-2) and TRBJ2-3, with 11 bases that match TRBD2. The CDR3 is made up of 15 amino acids. With V trimmed by 3 bases and J by 6 bases, 5 bases remained unmatched. Per germline, CDR1 LGHDT and CDR2 YNNKEL (reference sequence).

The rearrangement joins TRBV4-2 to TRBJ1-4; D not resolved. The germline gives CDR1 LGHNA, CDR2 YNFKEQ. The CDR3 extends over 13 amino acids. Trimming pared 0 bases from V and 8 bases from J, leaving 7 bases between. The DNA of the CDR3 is TGTGCCAGCAGCCAAGAGCCTTTAGAAAAACTGTTTTTT. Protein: CASSQEPLEKLFF.

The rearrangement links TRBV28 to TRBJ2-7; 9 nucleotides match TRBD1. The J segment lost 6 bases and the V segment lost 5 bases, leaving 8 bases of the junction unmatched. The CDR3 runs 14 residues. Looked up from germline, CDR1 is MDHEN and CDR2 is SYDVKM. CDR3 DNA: TGTGCCAGCAGTCTGGGACAGGGATTGGGCGAGCAGTACTTC. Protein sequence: CASSLGQGLGEQYF.

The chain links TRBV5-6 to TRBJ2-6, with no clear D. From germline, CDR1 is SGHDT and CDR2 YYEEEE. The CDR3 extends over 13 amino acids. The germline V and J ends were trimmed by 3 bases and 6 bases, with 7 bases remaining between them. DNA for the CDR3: TGTGCCAGCAGCTCTGGCGAGGCCAACGTCCTGACTTTC. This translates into CASSSGEANVLTF.

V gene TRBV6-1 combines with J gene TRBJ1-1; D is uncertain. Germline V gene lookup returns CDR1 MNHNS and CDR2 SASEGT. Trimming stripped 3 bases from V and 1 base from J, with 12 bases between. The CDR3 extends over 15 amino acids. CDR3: CASSEAGGWNTEAFF. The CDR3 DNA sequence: TGTGCCAGCAGTGAGGCAGGAGGCTGGAACACTGAAGCTTTCTTT.

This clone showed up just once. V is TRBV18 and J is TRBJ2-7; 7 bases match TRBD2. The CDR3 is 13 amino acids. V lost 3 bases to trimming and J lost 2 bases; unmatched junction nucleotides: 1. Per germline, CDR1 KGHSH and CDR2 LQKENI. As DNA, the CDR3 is TGTGCCAGCTCACCGGCGGGAGCCTACGAGCAGTACTTC. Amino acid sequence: CASSPAGAYEQYF.

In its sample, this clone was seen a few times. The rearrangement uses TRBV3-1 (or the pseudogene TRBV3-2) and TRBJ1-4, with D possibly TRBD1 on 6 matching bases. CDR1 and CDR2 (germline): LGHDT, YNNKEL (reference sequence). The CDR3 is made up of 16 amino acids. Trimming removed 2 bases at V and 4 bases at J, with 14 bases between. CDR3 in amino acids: CASSQSRTELNEKLFF. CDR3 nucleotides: TGTGCCAGCAGCCAATCCCGGACAGAACTTAATGAAAAACTGTTTTTT.

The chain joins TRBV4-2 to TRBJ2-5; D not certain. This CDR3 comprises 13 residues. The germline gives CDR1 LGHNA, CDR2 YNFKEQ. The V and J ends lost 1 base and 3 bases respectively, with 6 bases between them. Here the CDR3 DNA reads TGTGCCAGCAGCCAAGTCGGCGAAGAGACCCAGTACTTC. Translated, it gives CASSQVGEETQYF.

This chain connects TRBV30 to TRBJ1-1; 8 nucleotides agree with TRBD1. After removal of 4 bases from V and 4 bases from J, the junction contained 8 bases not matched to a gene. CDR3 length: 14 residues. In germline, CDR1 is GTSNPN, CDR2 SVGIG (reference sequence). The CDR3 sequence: CAWTHPTGGTEAFF. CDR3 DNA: TGTGCCTGGACCCACCCCACAGGGGGCACTGAAGCTTTCTTT.

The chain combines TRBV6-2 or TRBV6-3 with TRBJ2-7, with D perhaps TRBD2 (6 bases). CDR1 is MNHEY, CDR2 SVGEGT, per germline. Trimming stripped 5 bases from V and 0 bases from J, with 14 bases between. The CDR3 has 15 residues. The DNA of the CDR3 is TGTGCCAGCAGTAGATCCCAGACTAGCTCCTACGAGCAGTACTTC. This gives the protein CASSRSQTSSYEQYF.

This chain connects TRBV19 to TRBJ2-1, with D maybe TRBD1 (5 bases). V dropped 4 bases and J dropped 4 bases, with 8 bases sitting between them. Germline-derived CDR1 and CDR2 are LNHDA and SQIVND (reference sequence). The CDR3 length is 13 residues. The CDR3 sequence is CASSSGQYNEQFF. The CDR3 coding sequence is TGTGCCAGTAGTAGCGGACAATACAATGAGCAGTTCTTC.

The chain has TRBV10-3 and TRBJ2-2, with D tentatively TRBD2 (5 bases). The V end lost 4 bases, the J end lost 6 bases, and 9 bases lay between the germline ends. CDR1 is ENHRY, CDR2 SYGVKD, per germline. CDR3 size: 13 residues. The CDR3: CAISGASSGELFF. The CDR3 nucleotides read TGTGCCATCAGTGGGGCTAGCTCCGGGGAGCTGTTTTTT.

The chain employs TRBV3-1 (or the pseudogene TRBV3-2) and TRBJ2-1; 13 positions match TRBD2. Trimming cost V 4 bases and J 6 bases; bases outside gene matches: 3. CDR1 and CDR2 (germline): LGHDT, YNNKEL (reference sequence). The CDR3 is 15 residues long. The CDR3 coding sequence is TGTGCCAGCAGCCTTCGGACTAGCGGGAGCAATGAGCAGTTCTTC. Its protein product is CASSLRTSGSNEQFF.

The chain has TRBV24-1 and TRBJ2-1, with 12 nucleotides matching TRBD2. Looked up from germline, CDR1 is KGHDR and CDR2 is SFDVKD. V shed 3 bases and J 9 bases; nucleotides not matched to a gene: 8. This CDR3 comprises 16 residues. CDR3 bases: TGTGCCACCAGTGATGTGGCACTAGCGGGAGGACTTGAGCAGTTCTTC. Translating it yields CATSDVALAGGLEQFF.

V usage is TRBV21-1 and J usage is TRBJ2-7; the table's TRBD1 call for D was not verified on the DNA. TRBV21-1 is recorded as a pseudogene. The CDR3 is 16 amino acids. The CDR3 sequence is CASSPLTGRVSYEQYF. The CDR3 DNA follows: TGTGCCAGCAGCCCCCTGACAGGCCGCGTCTCCTACGAGCAGTACTTC.

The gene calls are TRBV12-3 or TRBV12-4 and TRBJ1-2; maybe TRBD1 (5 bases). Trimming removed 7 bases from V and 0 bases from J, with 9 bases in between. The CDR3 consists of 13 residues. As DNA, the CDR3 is TGTGCCAGCACCCGGGGGACTAACTATGGCTACACCTTC. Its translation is CASTRGTNYGYTF.

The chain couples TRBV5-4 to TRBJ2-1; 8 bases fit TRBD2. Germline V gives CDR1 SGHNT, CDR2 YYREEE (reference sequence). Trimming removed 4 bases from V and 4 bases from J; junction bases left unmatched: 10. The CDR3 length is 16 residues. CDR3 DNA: TGTGCCAGCAGCACGATTAGCGGGATTGGGTACAATGAGCAGTTCTTC. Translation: CASSTISGIGYNEQFF.